This T cell receptor beta chain is drawn from a study of cytomegalovirus exposure and HLA in healthy donors (dated by TCRdb to about 2017). At the level of the whole study: According to a later analysis, the 120 or so validation repertoires were produced on the same platform as the approximately 620 repertoires of the first cohort. The aim of the study was to test whether cataloging public T cell receptors could identify signatures of past pathogen exposure. In addition to the first cohort of several hundred subjects, a separate validation cohort of under 150 different subjects was used. High-throughput TCR immunosequencing, statistical association of individual TCRs with disease status, and machine learning were combined to predict cytomegalovirus infection status.

The library was made by the immunoSEQ multiplex PCR assay. On the study's bioinformatics: A statistical classification framework was built for diagnosing cytomegalovirus status from the catalog of TCR beta chain sequences. The immuneACCESS repertoire file appears here via TCRdb, limited to in-frame rearrangements. These files lack a portion of the clones; in checked studies, under half of the deficit traces to unresolved V genes, and the cause of the others is not known. Clonal size and the V and J genes are those of that table, whereas D and trimming came from the DNA. This sample gives 99,000 or so clones in total; around 87% of them show up just once. 3% to 4% of the sample is held by the ten biggest clonotypes. Comments on this clone: Its antigen remains undetermined. No qualities accompany the bases; no much larger clone lies one base away.

Findings and caveats that apply to the study as a whole: According to the authors, the approach could potentially be generalized to other disease states and immunological phenotypes. The validation cohort had no HLA typing available for a later analysis, so co-occurrence within that cohort was assessed over all 120 or so repertoires. Cytomegalovirus status was reported to be diagnosed by the classifier with high specificity and sensitivity in both the original and validation cohorts. Most TCR sequences were observed very rarely across donors, whereas some public TCRs were present in many individuals. The study listed 150 to 200 TCR beta chains as associated with cytomegalovirus. Subsequent analysis determined that TCRs grouped into clusters in the first cohort also showed a tendency toward co-occurrence across the 120 validation repertoires, and 94% of cluster scores exceeded 0. In vitro tests confirmed that three of the cytomegalovirus-associated TCR beta chains recognize cytomegalovirus antigens.

The donors belonged to the validation cohort of around 110 subjects, which was separate from the approximately 700-subject first cohort. The CDR3, cysteine through phenylalanine, is 14 amino acids long. The entry retains the CDR3 DNA only, 42 bases that are in frame from base 1. V gives up 1 base and J gives up 0 bases, and the segment between their germline ends measures 5 bases. The germline V gene encodes CDR1 LNHDA and CDR2 SQIVND (reference sequence). Sequenced sample: PBMCs. The receptor comes from a woman aged 18-29 years in good health and CMV-seropositive. The V gene is TRBV19 and the J gene is TRBJ2-3; no D gene is confidently identified. The DNA reads as follows: TGTGCCAGTAGTATAGTGGCCAGCACAGATACGCAGTATTTT. Translated, it gives CASSIVASTDTQYF.